Presented here are 19 T cell receptor beta chains from one specimen sequenced in a study of control samples from healthy donors and cancer patients. Data came from immunoSEQ multiplex PCR; TCRdb stores just in-frame clones and leaves some out. The repertoire holds some 130,000 clones, with roughly 90% as singletons. Sequenced input: blood. The receptors shown here come from a man younger than 35 in good health.

This chain uses TRBV10-2 with TRBJ1-6; D possibly corresponds to TRBD1 (5 bases). V was trimmed by 2 bases and J by 6 bases, leaving 11 bases between them. This CDR3 contains 15 residues. Looked up from germline, CDR1 is WSHSY and CDR2 is SAAADI. The CDR3 reads CASSEQGAGNSPLHF. DNA for the CDR3: TGCGCCAGCAGTGAGCAAGGGGCTGGTAATTCACCCCTCCACTTT.

V usage is TRBV5-1 and J usage is TRBJ1-4; 8 nucleotides line up with TRBD1. V shed 4 bases, J shed 4 bases, and the junction held 12 bases outside the gene matches. The CDR3 has 17 residues. The germline V gene has CDR1 SGHRS and CDR2 YFSETQ. Written as DNA, the CDR3 is TGCGCCAGCAGCCATACCCCGACAGGGGCGAGTAATGAAAAACTGTTTTTT. Translated, it gives CASSHTPTGASNEKLFF.

The chain couples TRBV6-5 to TRBJ1-2; TRBD1 might be the D (5 bases). This CDR3 spans 15 amino acids. Germline V gene lookup returns CDR1 MNHEY and CDR2 SVGAGI. V was clipped by 4 bases and J by 4 bases, with 16 bases between them. This CDR3 is CASSFRTGLGYGYTF. The CDR3 DNA sequence: TGTGCCAGCAGTTTCCGCACAGGTTTGGGCTATGGCTACACCTTC.

CDR3 in amino acids: CASSLDVALRGEAFF. CDR3 sequence (DNA): TGTGCCAGCAGCTTAGACGTGGCCCTGAGGGGGGAAGCTTTCTTT. V is TRBV7-2 and J is TRBJ1-1; D possibly corresponds to TRBD1 (6 bases). Per the germline V gene, CDR1 is SGHTA and CDR2 is FQGNSA. V was trimmed by 1 base and J by 8 bases, leaving 17 bases between them. CDR3 size: 15 residues.

The chain employs TRBV7-9 and TRBJ2-3; TRBD1 agrees at 9 bases. Per the germline V gene, CDR1 is SEHNR and CDR2 is FQNEAQ (reference sequence). J was trimmed by 6 bases and V by 5 bases; bases with no gene match: 9. This CDR3 region has 15 residues. CDR3 sequence reads: CASSLGQGQDDTQYF. In DNA, the CDR3 is TGTGCCAGCAGCCTGGGACAGGGTCAGGACGATACGCAGTATTTT.

The chain employs TRBV7-3 and TRBJ1-1; D might be TRBD1 (6 bases). This CDR3 comprises 14 residues. The germline V gene encodes CDR1 SGHTA and CDR2 FQGTGA. The V and J ends lost 3 bases and 1 base respectively, with 9 bases between them. CDR3 DNA: TGTGCCAGCAGCTTGGGACATACGAACACTGAAGCTTTCTTT. Translated: CASSLGHTNTEAFF. The full variable domain, completed using reference TRBV7-3 and TRBJ1-1, is GAGVSQTPSNKVTEKGKYVELRCDPISGHTALYWYRQSLGQGPEFLIYFQGTGAADDSGLPNDRFFAVRPEGSVSTLKIQRTERGDSAVYLCASSLGHTNTEAFFGQGTRLTVV.

This chain connects TRBV6-6 to TRBJ2-1; 7 bases fit TRBD2. The CDR3 covers 16 residues. CDR1 and CDR2 (germline): MNHNY, SVGAGI (reference sequence). Losses at the gene ends were 6 bases for V and 9 bases for J; bases not matched to a gene: 17. The CDR3 DNA reads TGTGCCAGCAGCCATAAACTAGCGTGGTCTTTCTCTGAGCAGTTCTTC. This translates into CASSHKLAWSFSEQFF.

The chain carries TRBV19 and TRBJ2-3; the match to TRBD1 covers 7 bases. Germline loops: CDR1 LNHDA, CDR2 SQIVND (reference sequence). The CDR3 covers 14 residues. The trim removed 6 bases at V and 2 bases at J, leaving 5 bases unmatched. Here the CDR3 DNA reads TGTGCCAGTAGGAAGCAGGGGGTCACAGATACGCAGTATTTT. Amino acids: CASRKQGVTDTQYF.

The V call is TRBV6-2 or TRBV6-3, the J call TRBJ1-5; tentatively, D is TRBD1 (5 bases). Germline loops: CDR1 MNHEY, CDR2 SVGEGT. V lost 7 bases, J lost 2 bases, and 18 bases lay in between. The CDR3 is 16 residues long. CDR3 protein: CASTPRWGPRNQPQHF. The CDR3 DNA sequence: TGTGCCAGCACCCCAAGGTGGGGCCCGCGCAATCAGCCCCAGCATTTT.

In DNA, the CDR3 is TGCACCAGCAGCCCCCATGGGGGGGGGCTCCGTGAGCAGTTCTTC. It yields the protein CTSSPHGGGLREQFF. The rearrangement links TRBV1 to TRBJ2-1; the D call in the table, TRBD2, was not verified against the DNA. TRBV1 is an annotated pseudogene. The CDR3 runs to 15 residues.

CDR3 protein: CASSSGGGNYGYTF. For the CDR3, the DNA is TGTGCCAGCAGCTCGGGGGGCGGCAACTATGGCTACACCTTC. This chain uses TRBV9 with TRBJ1-2, with TRBD1 as a possible D gene (6 bases). Germline CDR1 SGDLS, CDR2 YYNGEE. The CDR3 loop spans 14 amino acids. Between the trimmed V and J ends, which lost 4 bases and 2 bases, there was a span of 12 bases.

V and J are TRBV9 and TRBJ2-3; D is perhaps TRBD2 (5 bases). Germline values: CDR1 SGDLS, CDR2 YYNGEE. V gave up 4 bases and J gave up 1 base, with 10 bases separating them. The CDR3 sequence is 14 residues long. The CDR3 region is CASSSSGRTDTQYF. The CDR3 region has the DNA TGTGCCAGCAGCTCCAGCGGACGCACAGATACGCAGTATTTT.

The chain carries TRBV7-9 and TRBJ2-5; 7 bases match TRBD1. J was trimmed by 3 bases and V by 1 base; bases with no gene match: 8. Germline V gene lookup returns CDR1 SEHNR and CDR2 FQNEAQ (reference sequence). CDR3 length equals 16 residues. CDR3 sequence: CASSLGKGGREETQYF. The CDR3 DNA reads as TGTGCCAGCAGCTTAGGAAAAGGGGGCCGGGAAGAGACCCAGTACTTC.

CDR3 sequence: CASSEGPGSQYF. As DNA, the CDR3 is TGTGCCAGCAGTGAAGGCCCTGGGTCGCAGTATTTT. J is TRBJ2-3 and V is TRBV25-1, with unresolved D. V shed 2 bases and J shed 10 bases, with 10 bases lying between them. This CDR3 spans 12 amino acids. From germline, CDR1 is MGHDK and CDR2 SYGVNS.

The J gene is TRBJ2-7, the V gene TRBV19; the D gene could be TRBD1 or TRBD2 (5 bases each). The CDR3 contains 15 residues. Germline CDR1 reads LNHDA; CDR2 reads SQIVND (reference sequence). Trimming removed 4 bases from V and 7 bases from J, with 20 bases in between. Here the CDR3 DNA reads TGTGCCAGTAGTACAGGGACCGGATACCTGGGGGAGCAGTACTTC. Translation: CASSTGTGYLGEQYF.

The V gene is TRBV6-5, the J gene TRBJ1-2; D unclear. V was clipped by 6 bases and J by 0 bases, with 11 bases between them. The CDR3 loop spans 14 amino acids. CDR1 is MNHEY and CDR2 is SVGAGI in the germline V gene. CDR3 nucleotides: TGTGCCAGCAGAGCCGGGCCTACTAACTATGGCTACACCTTC. Amino acid sequence: CASRAGPTNYGYTF.

The chain has TRBV7-9 and TRBJ2-7; TRBD1 aligns across 9 bases. The CDR3 is 15 residues long. CDR1 is SEHNR and CDR2 is FQNEAQ in the germline V gene (reference sequence). J lost 5 bases, V lost 5 bases, and 10 bases had no gene match. Here the CDR3 reads CASSASRQGVHEQYF. The DNA of the CDR3 is TGTGCCAGCAGCGCCAGCCGACAGGGGGTCCACGAGCAGTACTTC.

A word on this clone: In the same sample, other DNA sequences code for this CDR3. The rearrangement uses TRBV10-3 and TRBJ2-3; 15 bases fit TRBD2. Per the germline V gene, CDR1 is ENHRY and CDR2 is SYGVKD. V shed 2 bases, J shed 4 bases, and the junction held 4 bases outside the gene matches. CDR3 length: 17 residues. The CDR3 DNA follows: TGTGCCATCAGTGAGGGACTAGCGGGGGGGCCGGCAGATACGCAGTATTTT. Translated, it gives CAISEGLAGGPADTQYF.

The chain carries TRBV5-5 and TRBJ2-3; D might be TRBD1 or TRBD2, each matching 5 bases. Germline assignment: CDR1 SGHKS and CDR2 YYEKEE (reference sequence). The ends were cut back, 0 bases at V and 3 bases at J, with 14 bases in the middle. The CDR3 contains 16 residues. CDR3 sequence (DNA): TGTGCCAGCAGCTTGGCTTGGGGGATTGGGACAGATACGCAGTATTTT. It codes for CASSLAWGIGTDTQYF.